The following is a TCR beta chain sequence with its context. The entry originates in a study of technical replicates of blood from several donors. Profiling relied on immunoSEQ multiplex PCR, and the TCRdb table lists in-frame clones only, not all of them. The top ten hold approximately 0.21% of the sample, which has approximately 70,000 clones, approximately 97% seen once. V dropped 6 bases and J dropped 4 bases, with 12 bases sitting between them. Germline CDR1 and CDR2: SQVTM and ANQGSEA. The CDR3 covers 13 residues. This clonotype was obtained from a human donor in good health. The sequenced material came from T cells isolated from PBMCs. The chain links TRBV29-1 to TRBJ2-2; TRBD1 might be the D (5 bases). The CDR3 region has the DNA TGCAGCGTCAAGGGGAAGAGCACCGGGGAGCTGTTTTTT. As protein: CSVKGKSTGELFF.